The clone carrying this T cell receptor (beta chain) was picked up many times. These data are taken from a study of Graves' ophthalmopathy and Graves' hyperthyroidism. The CDR3 has 17 residues. The germline V gene has CDR1 KGHDR and CDR2 SFDVKD. V was pared by 0 bases and J by 4 bases, with 6 bases of the junction left unmatched. The study excluded patients with other autoimmune diseases, uncontrolled infections, pregnancy or lactation. Transcripts of RNA were the source for amplifying TCR beta CDR3 regions. HTBI primers were employed in first-round RT-PCR, then a second-round multiplex PCR followed. TCRdb re-called the multiplex PCR reads with MiXCR, one entry per CDR3 protein. This sample has 400,000 or so distinct CDR3 sequences, with roughly 14% found just once.

The chain combines TRBV24-1 with TRBJ2-5; 11 nucleotides agree with TRBD2. Sequenced input: peripheral blood. This receptor was obtained from a woman aged 18-29 years with stable Graves' hyperthyroidism. The CDR3 nucleotides read TGTGCCACCAGTGATTTGCCCCCCGGGACTAGCGGAGAGACCCAGTACTTC. This encodes CATSDLPPGTSGETQYF.